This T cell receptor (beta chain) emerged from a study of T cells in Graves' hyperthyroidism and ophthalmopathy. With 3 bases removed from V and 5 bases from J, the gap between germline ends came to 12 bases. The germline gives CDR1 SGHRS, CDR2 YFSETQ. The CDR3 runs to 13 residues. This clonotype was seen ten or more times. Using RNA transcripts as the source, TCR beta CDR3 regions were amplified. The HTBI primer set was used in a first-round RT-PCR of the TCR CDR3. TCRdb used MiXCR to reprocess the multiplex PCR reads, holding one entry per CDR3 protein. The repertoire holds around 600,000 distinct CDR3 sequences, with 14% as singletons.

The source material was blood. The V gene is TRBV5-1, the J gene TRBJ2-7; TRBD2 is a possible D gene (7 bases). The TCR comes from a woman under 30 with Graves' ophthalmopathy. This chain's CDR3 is CASSWGGFNEQYF. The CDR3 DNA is TGCGCCAGCAGCTGGGGGGGCTTCAACGAGCAGTACTTC.